This TCR beta chain was documented in a study of CD8 T cells in Susac syndrome. About the study: Treatment at blood withdrawal was none, corticosteroids, or intravenous immunoglobulin alone in Susac syndrome patients.

RNA was extracted with the RNeasy kit, and a quantity of about 0.45 to 1 ug was reverse transcribed using random hexamers. Across 54 Vbeta and 13 Jbeta, TCR beta CDR3 was amplified with immunoSEQ multiplex PCR. TCRdb fed the immunoSEQ multiplex PCR reads into MiXCR, producing one record per CDR3 protein. The sample shows about 150,000 distinct CDR3 sequences, roughly 96% of them seen only once. TCR beta was sequenced from blood CD8+ and CD4+ T cells. Isolation of CD8+ and CD4+ T cells was performed negatively, whereas enrichment of TEMRA cells was done by FACS. The sample taken for sequencing was CD4+ T cells from PBMCs. This clonotype originated in a human donor with Susac syndrome.

CDR3 region: CSAPGHDNYGYTF. The CDR3 region has the DNA TGCAGTGCTCCGGGACACGATAACTATGGCTACACCTTC. The chain is built from TRBV20-1 and TRBJ1-2, with TRBD1 as a possible D gene (6 bases). V was shortened by 5 bases and J by 1 base, with 11 bases between the two germline ends. This CDR3 spans 13 amino acids. CDR1 is DFQATT and CDR2 is SNEGSKA in the germline V gene (reference sequence).